This T cell receptor (beta chain) was found in a study of regulatory T cells in long-lasting Graves disease. Study observations and caveats: A limited number of samples was an acknowledged limitation.

With iRepertoire HTBI primers and Arm-PCR of CDR3 regions, TCR beta libraries were built. TCRdb reanalysed the multiplex PCR reads using MiXCR and keeps one entry per CDR3 protein. Of around 460,000 distinct CDR3 sequences in the sample, 20% to 25% were seen once. This CDR3 comprises 13 residues. V lost 8 bases to trimming and J lost 4 bases, with 12 bases between them. Germline values: CDR1 SGDLS, CDR2 YYNGEE. Time point in this sample: persistent/refractory GD, antithyroid drugs over 5 years with positive TRAb. There was RNA extracted from PBMCs, and the TCR library was made from it. Approximately 10 milliliters of peripheral blood went into EDTA tubes. On this clonotype: Its antigen is unknown.

The sequence derives from a female donor with Graves disease. The source material was peripheral blood mononuclear cells (PBMCs), sampled when the disease was refractory, from a patient treated with antithyroid drugs. J is TRBJ2-2 and V is TRBV9; D gene unclear. DNA of the CDR3: TGTGCCAGTAGTGTATCCGGCACCGGGGAGCTGTTTTTT. It is translated as CASSVSGTGELFF.